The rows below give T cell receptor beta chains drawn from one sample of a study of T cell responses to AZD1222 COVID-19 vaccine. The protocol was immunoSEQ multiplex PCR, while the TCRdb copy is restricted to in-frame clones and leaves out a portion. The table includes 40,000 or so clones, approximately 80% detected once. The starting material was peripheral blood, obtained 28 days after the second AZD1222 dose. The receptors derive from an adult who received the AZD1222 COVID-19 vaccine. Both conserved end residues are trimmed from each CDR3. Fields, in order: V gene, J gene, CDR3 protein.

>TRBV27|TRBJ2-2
ASSLIPDQGGELF
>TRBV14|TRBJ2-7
ASSQKGLSYEQY
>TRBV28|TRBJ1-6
ASRLGVSDYNSPLH
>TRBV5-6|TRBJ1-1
ASSLWNTEAF
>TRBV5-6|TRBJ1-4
ASSNGPGIEKLF
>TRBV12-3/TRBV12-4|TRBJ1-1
ATGRGQGTEAF
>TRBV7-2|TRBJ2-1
ASSLAQGGNEQF
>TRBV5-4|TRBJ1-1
ARPGEVPYTEAF
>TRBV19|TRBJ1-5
ASQKGGRLSNQPQH
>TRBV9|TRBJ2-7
ASSASGQGVDEQY
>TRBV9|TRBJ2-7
ASSVEQGRWGEQY
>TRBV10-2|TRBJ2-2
ASRGGVITGELF
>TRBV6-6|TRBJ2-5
ASSYSRTSVQETQY
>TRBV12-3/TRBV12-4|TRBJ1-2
ASSVGPESGYT
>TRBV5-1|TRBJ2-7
ASSLDRYEQY
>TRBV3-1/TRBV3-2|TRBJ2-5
ASSHDPTGVTEETQY
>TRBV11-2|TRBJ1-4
ASSPQGVPNEKLF
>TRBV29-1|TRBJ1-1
SVSHQGAVNTEAF
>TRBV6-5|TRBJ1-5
ATPYSNQPQH
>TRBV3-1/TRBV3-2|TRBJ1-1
ASSALLRTTEAF
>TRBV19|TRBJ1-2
ASSTARRGLGYGYT
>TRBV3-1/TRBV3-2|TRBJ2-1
ASSHGLRGQF
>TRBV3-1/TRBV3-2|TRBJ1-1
ASSVKGNTEAF
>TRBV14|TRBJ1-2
ASSPSPGPVRVYGYT
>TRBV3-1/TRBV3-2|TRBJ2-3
ASSLRLAGATDTQY
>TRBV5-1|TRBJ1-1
ASSSLGATEAF
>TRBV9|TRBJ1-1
ASSPTTEAF
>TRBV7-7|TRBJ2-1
ASSLDLRLAGGGEQF
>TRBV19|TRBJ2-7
ASSRGLPYEQY
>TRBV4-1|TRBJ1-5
ASSPQPGQYNQPQH
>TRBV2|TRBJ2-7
ASSERGVLAGGLSSYEQY
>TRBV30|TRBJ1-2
AWRTQGYGYT
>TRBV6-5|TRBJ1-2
ASSPGSRTIYGYT
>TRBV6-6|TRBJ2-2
ASSPKVAGASNTGELF
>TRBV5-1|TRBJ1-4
ASSLDGPTNEKLF
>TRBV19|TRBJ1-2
ASNNVNYGYT
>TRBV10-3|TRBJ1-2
AISGEFRRGSGYGYT
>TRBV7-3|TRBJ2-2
ASSFPLGELF
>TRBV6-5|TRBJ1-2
ASSYSPGAITNGYT
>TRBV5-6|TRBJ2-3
ASSLARGASTDTQY
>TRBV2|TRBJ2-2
ASSKDRVDTGELF
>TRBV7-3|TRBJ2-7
ASSLTGQLYEQY